This is a list of T cell receptor beta chains from one sample in a study of blood T cell repertoires in COVID-19. The repertoire was sequenced with immunoSEQ multiplex PCR; TCRdb's copy has only in-frame clones and lacks some. The sample holds some 170,000 clones, about 76% seen once. The sample was peripheral blood. These receptors were obtained from a woman aged 50 to 60 with active or convalescent COVID-19. Both conserved end residues are part of each CDR3. D genes are given only for firm matches. For some rows the clone size is stated as once, few or many, or as a class when expanded; others skip it.

>TRBV21-1|-|-|TRBJ2-1
CASSKDATTNNEQFF
TGTGCCAGCAGCAAAGACGCGACTACCAACAATGAGCAGTTCTTC
>TRBV14|-|-|TRBJ1-1
CASSYLSRGFTEAFF
TGTGCCAGCAGCTACCTATCTCGAGGGTTCACTGAAGCTTTCTTT
>TRBV7-2|-|-|TRBJ2-2
CASSPRPGGTGELFF
TGTGCCAGCAGCCCCCGGCCAGGGGGGACCGGGGAGCTGTTTTTT
>TRBV6-5|-|-|TRBJ1-2
CASSSGRGGYTF
TGTGCCAGCAGTTCCGGAAGGGGTGGCTACACCTTC
>TRBV5-1|-|few|TRBJ1-1
CASSTGQLSNTEAFF
TGCGCCAGCAGCACAGGACAGCTTTCGAACACTGAAGCTTTCTTT
>TRBV4-1|-|-|TRBJ1-3
CASSQRNRETTGNTIYF
TGCGCCAGCAGCCAGAGAAACAGGGAAACCACTGGAAACACCATATATTTT
>TRBV6-5|-|once|TRBJ2-6
CASATAGSGANVLTF
TGTGCCAGCGCCACCGCCGGCTCTGGGGCCAACGTCCTGACTTTC
>TRBV7-2|-|-|TRBJ1-2
CASSLRFSLEVGGYTF
TGTGCCAGCAGCTTACGCTTTTCCCTGGAGGTAGGCGGCTACACCTTC
>TRBV19|-|-|TRBJ1-2
CASRQGFGNYGYTF
TGTGCCAGTAGACAGGGTTTCGGGAACTATGGCTACACCTTC
>TRBV4-1|-|-|TRBJ2-3
CASSQAGGLRTDTQYF
TGCGCCAGCAGCCAAGCCGGGGGGCTACGGACAGATACGCAGTATTTT
>TRBV19|TRBD1|once|TRBJ2-6
CASRSGQGMSGANVLTF
TGTGCCAGTAGGAGTGGACAGGGGATGTCTGGGGCCAACGTCCTGACTTTC
>TRBV30|TRBD1|-|TRBJ2-1
CAWTAGTGAFAEQFF
TGTGCCTGGACCGCCGGGACAGGGGCCTTCGCGGAGCAGTTCTTC
>TRBV24-1|-|-|TRBJ1-5
CATSDFGHNSNQPQHF
TGTGCCACCAGTGATTTTGGTCACAATAGCAATCAGCCCCAGCATTTT
>TRBV7-2|TRBD1|-|TRBJ1-1
CASLTDRGDTEAFF
TGTGCCAGCTTAACTGACAGGGGGGACACTGAAGCTTTCTTT
>TRBV2|-|many|TRBJ1-5
CASSDQGNQPQHF
TGTGCCAGCAGTGATCAGGGTAATCAGCCCCAGCATTTT
>TRBV2|-|-|TRBJ1-2
CASSEGARPGGYTF
TGTGCCAGCAGTGAAGGGGCCCGGCCAGGGGGCTACACCTTC
>TRBV9|-|few|TRBJ1-2
CASSVDEATYGYTF
TGTGCCAGCAGCGTAGATGAGGCAACCTATGGCTACACCTTC
>TRBV4-2|TRBD2|few|TRBJ2-5
CASSQDLAGELGETQYF
TGTGCCAGCAGCCAAGATTTAGCGGGAGAATTGGGAGAGACCCAGTACTTC
>TRBV7-9|-|-|TRBJ1-4
CASSPQQATNEKLFF
TGTGCCAGCAGCCCGCAACAGGCAACTAATGAAAAACTGTTTTTT
>TRBV7-2|TRBD1|-|TRBJ2-2
CASSLGTGGQTGELFF
TGTGCCAGCAGCTTAGGGACAGGGGGTCAAACCGGGGAGCTGTTTTTT
>TRBV5-1|-|-|TRBJ2-6
CASSERAGANVLTF
TGCGCCAGCAGCGAGCGGGCTGGGGCCAACGTCCTGACTTTC
>TRBV2|TRBD1|once|TRBJ1-2
CASSPGQRGFGYTF
TGTGCCAGCAGTCCGGGACAGCGGGGGTTTGGCTACACCTTC
>TRBV5-5|-|-|TRBJ1-2
CASSLSSGTYGYTF
TGTGCCAGCAGCTTGTCGTCAGGTACCTATGGCTACACCTTC
>TRBV30|-|-|TRBJ1-5
CAWSQGLDQPQHF
TGTGCCTGGAGTCAGGGTCTCGATCAGCCCCAGCATTTT
>TRBV5-4|TRBD1|-|TRBJ2-3
CASSKQGARTDTQYF
TGTGCCAGCAGCAAACAGGGGGCGCGCACAGATACGCAGTATTTT
>TRBV2|TRBD1|-|TRBJ1-2
CASKTGTGGTGYTF
TGTGCCAGCAAAACCGGGACAGGGGGCACCGGCTACACCTTC
>TRBV10-3|-|-|TRBJ1-1
CAIREGETEAFF
TGTGCCATCCGGGAGGGGGAGACTGAAGCTTTCTTT
>TRBV7-2|TRBD2|once|TRBJ2-7
CASSYLAGLQEQYF
TGTGCCAGCAGTTACCTAGCGGGATTACAAGAGCAGTACTTC
>TRBV27|TRBD1|-|TRBJ1-2
CASSLDRFDYGYTF
TGTGCCAGCAGTTTGGACAGGTTCGACTATGGCTACACCTTC
>TRBV18|-|few|TRBJ1-5
CASSTQDSQPQHF
TGTGCCAGCTCAACACAGGACAGTCAGCCCCAGCATTTT
>TRBV6-1|TRBD1|few|TRBJ1-4
CASSELRQGTEKLFF
TGTGCCAGCAGTGAACTAAGACAGGGTACTGAAAAACTGTTTTTT
>TRBV5-6|-|-|TRBJ2-7
CASSSQANYEQYF
TGTGCCAGCAGCTCCCAGGCAAACTACGAGCAGTACTTC
>TRBV7-2|-|-|TRBJ2-5
CASSSLRAEETQYF
TGTGCCAGCAGCTCCTTACGAGCGGAAGAGACCCAGTACTTC
>TRBV6-1|-|-|TRBJ1-2
CASSEDRAGVYGYTF
TGTGCCAGCAGTGAAGATCGGGCCGGGGTCTATGGCTACACCTTC
>TRBV7-2|TRBD2|once|TRBJ2-2
CASSFSGGSNTGELFF
TGTGCCAGCAGCTTTAGCGGGGGGTCGAACACCGGGGAGCTGTTTTTT
>TRBV7-6|TRBD1|-|TRBJ2-3
CASSPGTGIQDTQYF
TGTGCCAGCAGCCCCGGGACAGGGATACAAGATACGCAGTATTTT
>TRBV4-1|TRBD1|-|TRBJ1-1
CASSQGDRVGNEAFF
TGCGCCAGCAGCCAAGGGGACAGGGTCGGGAATGAAGCTTTCTTT
>TRBV30|-|-|TRBJ2-7
CAWSVGSYEQYF
TGTGCCTGGAGTGTGGGCAGCTACGAGCAGTACTTC
>TRBV28|-|-|TRBJ1-1
CASSSPQGLNTEAFF
TGTGCCAGCAGTTCCCCACAGGGCTTGAACACTGAAGCTTTCTTT
>TRBV6-5|TRBD1|-|TRBJ1-2
CASRQGQGSAYGYTF
TGTGCCAGCAGACAGGGGCAGGGGAGTGCCTATGGCTACACCTTC
>TRBV7-2|TRBD2|-|TRBJ2-5
CASSLPAGGKETQYF
TGTGCCAGCAGCTTACCGGCGGGGGGGAAAGAGACCCAGTACTTC
>TRBV28|-|-|TRBJ2-7
CASSLRVSSYEQYF
TGTGCCAGCAGTTTGCGGGTGAGCTCCTACGAGCAGTACTTC
>TRBV10-1|-|-|TRBJ1-2
CASSETGSCGYTF
TGCGCCAGCAGTGAGACAGGGTCATGTGGCTACACCTTC
>TRBV19|TRBD1|-|TRBJ1-2
CASTTPTGGSYGYTF
TGTGCCAGTACCACTCCGACAGGGGGTTCCTATGGCTACACCTTC
>TRBV27|TRBD1|few|TRBJ1-5
CASSLRTGNQPQHF
TGTGCCAGCAGTTTGAGGACAGGGAATCAGCCCCAGCATTTT
>TRBV28|-|-|TRBJ1-2
CASSFGREINYGYTF
TGTGCCAGCAGTTTTGGCAGGGAAATTAACTATGGCTACACCTTC
>TRBV25-1|-|few|TRBJ2-7
CASSVQGNEQYF
TGTGCCAGCAGTGTACAGGGCAACGAGCAGTACTTC
>TRBV27|TRBD1|-|TRBJ1-1
CASSFRGGNTEAFF
TGTGCCAGCAGTTTTCGAGGGGGCAACACTGAAGCTTTCTTT
>TRBV11-2|TRBD2|-|TRBJ2-5
CASGEWGGVQETQYF
TGTGCCAGCGGGGAGTGGGGAGGGGTCCAAGAGACCCAGTACTTC
>TRBV28|TRBD2|few|TRBJ2-1
CASSRTGTSGGKNEQFF
TGTGCCAGCAGCCGAACCGGGACTAGCGGGGGGAAGAATGAGCAGTTCTTC
>TRBV7-8|-|-|TRBJ2-5
CASSLLVGAVETQYF
TGTGCCAGCAGCTTATTAGTTGGGGCCGTAGAGACCCAGTACTTC